The rows below give T cell receptor beta chains drawn from one sample of a study of technical replicates of blood from a handful of donors. Here immunoSEQ multiplex PCR was the method, and the copy in TCRdb shows in-frame clones only, minus some. Among 70,000 to 85,000 clones listed, about nine tenths were seen once. The sequencing input was T cells isolated from PBMCs. Receptor source: a human donor in good health. Both conserved end residues are part of each CDR3. A D gene is named only where the DNA matches it firmly. Some rows have no size entry. The others give once, few or many, or a class for an expanded clone.

CDR3nt: TGCAGCGCAGGGACATCTATGAACACTGAAGCTTTCTTT
CDR3aa: CSAGTSMNTEAFF
abundance: NA
v_gene: TRBV29-1
j_gene: TRBJ1-1
d_gene: NA

CDR3nt: TGTGCCAGCAGTGAAGAACGGGGGGTCAAAAACATTCAGTACTTC
CDR3aa: CASSEERGVKNIQYF
abundance: NA
v_gene: TRBV6-1
j_gene: TRBJ2-4
d_gene: TRBD2

CDR3nt: TGTGCCAGTAGTATAACCAGGGCAGAGACCCAGTACTTC
CDR3aa: CASSITRAETQYF
abundance: NA
v_gene: TRBV19
j_gene: TRBJ2-5
d_gene: NA

CDR3nt: TGTGCCAGCAAGAACCGGGACTCCCAGACCGGGGAGCTGTTTTTT
CDR3aa: CASKNRDSQTGELFF
abundance: NA
v_gene: TRBV2
j_gene: TRBJ2-2
d_gene: NA

CDR3nt: TGCGCCAGCCGGGGATACACAGATACGCAGTATTTT
CDR3aa: CASRGYTDTQYF
abundance: NA
v_gene: TRBV10-2
j_gene: TRBJ2-3
d_gene: NA

CDR3nt: TGCGCCAGCAGCCAAGTCCTGTTGAGCGGTCTAAATGAGCAGTTCTTC
CDR3aa: CASSQVLLSGLNEQFF
abundance: NA
v_gene: TRBV4-1
j_gene: TRBJ2-1
d_gene: NA

CDR3nt: TGTGCCAGCAGCTTTCTAGGACAGGAGAGAGGATATGGCTACACCTTC
CDR3aa: CASSFLGQERGYGYTF
abundance: NA
v_gene: TRBV7-3
j_gene: TRBJ1-2
d_gene: TRBD1

CDR3nt: TGTGCCAGCAGTTTTCTTGCCGGCTACGAGCAGTACTTC
CDR3aa: CASSFLAGYEQYF
abundance: NA
v_gene: TRBV28
j_gene: TRBJ2-7
d_gene: NA

CDR3nt: TGTGCCAGCAGTTTATACACTAGCGGGTACCAAGAGACCCAGTACTTC
CDR3aa: CASSLYTSGYQETQYF
abundance: NA
v_gene: TRBV28
j_gene: TRBJ2-5
d_gene: TRBD2

CDR3nt: TGTGCCAGCAGTGAACTGAGCTCTGGGGCCAACGTCCTGACTTTC
CDR3aa: CASSELSSGANVLTF
abundance: once
v_gene: TRBV25-1
j_gene: TRBJ2-6
d_gene: NA

CDR3nt: TGTGCCAGTACCCCAGGCAGCTCGGGGTACAATGAGCAGTTCTTC
CDR3aa: CASTPGSSGYNEQFF
abundance: NA
v_gene: TRBV19
j_gene: TRBJ2-1
d_gene: NA

CDR3nt: TGCAGCGTTGGATCCCCTAGCTTCCAAGAGACCCAGTACTTC
CDR3aa: CSVGSPSFQETQYF
abundance: NA
v_gene: TRBV29-1
j_gene: TRBJ2-5
d_gene: NA

CDR3nt: TGTGCCAGTAGTATGATAGCGGGAACCACAGATACGCAGTATTTT
CDR3aa: CASSMIAGTTDTQYF
abundance: NA
v_gene: TRBV19
j_gene: TRBJ2-3
d_gene: TRBD2

CDR3nt: TGTGCCAGCAGCTTTGGGCAGCGGGAAGTAGGAACCGGGGAGCTGTTTTTT
CDR3aa: CASSFGQREVGTGELFF
abundance: NA
v_gene: TRBV4-2
j_gene: TRBJ2-2
d_gene: TRBD2

CDR3nt: TGTGCCAGCTCACCGAGGACAGACCCAGCAACTAATGAAAAACTGTTTTTT
CDR3aa: CASSPRTDPATNEKLFF
abundance: NA
v_gene: TRBV18
j_gene: TRBJ1-4
d_gene: NA

CDR3nt: TGTGCCAGCAGCGTAGAGGGTGGTAGCGGGAGTGTATTCGAGCAGTACTTC
CDR3aa: CASSVEGGSGSVFEQYF
abundance: once
v_gene: TRBV9
j_gene: TRBJ2-7
d_gene: TRBD2

CDR3nt: TGTGCCACCGATTCCGACAGGGGATCCTACGATGGCTACACCTTC
CDR3aa: CATDSDRGSYDGYTF
abundance: NA
v_gene: TRBV10-3
j_gene: TRBJ1-2
d_gene: TRBD1

CDR3nt: TGCGCCAGCAGCCAAGGAGGGCGGGGCGGAGATACGCAGTATTTT
CDR3aa: CASSQGGRGGDTQYF
abundance: NA
v_gene: TRBV4-3
j_gene: TRBJ2-3
d_gene: NA

CDR3nt: TGTGCCAGCAGTTACCCCCAGGGGTCGGGGGAGCAGTACTTC
CDR3aa: CASSYPQGSGEQYF
abundance: NA
v_gene: TRBV6-5
j_gene: TRBJ2-7
d_gene: NA